The rows below give T cell receptor beta chains drawn from one sample of a study of post-analysis software for immune sequencing data. TCRdb fed the PCR reads into MiXCR, producing one record per CDR3 protein. The top ten clones hold under 30% of a sample with around 150,000 distinct CDR3 sequences, roughly 34% of them seen once. Sequences were derived from blood, sampled after autologous hematopoietic stem cell transplantation. These receptors all come from a girl aged 10 to 17 with multiple sclerosis. The CDR3 runs from the conserved cysteine through the conserved F or W. A D gene is named only where the DNA matches it firmly. Size tells how often a clone was seen (once, few, many) or the class of an expanded clone, and some rows leave it out.

V gene,clone size,D gene,J gene,CDR3 protein,CDR3 DNA
TRBV10-3,few,.,TRBJ1-2,CAISESEGGYTF,TGTGCCATCAGTGAGAGTGAGGGAGGCTACACCTTC
TRBV10-3,.,.,TRBJ2-7,CASGQPYEQYF,TGTGCCTCAGGACAACCCTACGAGCAGTACTTC
TRBV20-1,few,.,TRBJ2-7,CSAGSYSYEQYF,TGCAGTGCTGGCAGTTACTCCTACGAGCAGTACTTC
TRBV12-3/TRBV12-4,few,.,TRBJ2-5,CASSLDPGLETQYF,TGTGCCAGCAGTCTAGACCCGGGACTGGAGACCCAGTACTTC
TRBV27,.,.,TRBJ1-2,CASSLSSRSGYTF,TGTGCCAGCAGTTTGAGTTCCAGGAGTGGCTACACCTTC
TRBV12-3/TRBV12-4,once,.,TRBJ1-2,CASSFTLATGYTF,TGTGCCAGCAGTTTTACTCTAGCGACGGGCTACACCTTC
TRBV20-1,.,TRBD2,TRBJ2-7,CSASRLAGVLYEQYF,TGCAGTGCTAGTCGACTAGCGGGAGTTCTCTACGAGCAGTACTTC
TRBV10-3,few,TRBD1,TRBJ2-1,CAIKTGNYNEQFF,TGTGCCATCAAGACAGGGAACTACAATGAGCAGTTCTTC
TRBV10-3,few,.,TRBJ1-2,CAISDGGNYGYTF,TGTGCCATCAGTGATGGGGGGAACTATGGCTACACCTTC
TRBV6-1,.,.,TRBJ1-1,CASSEKSNTEAFF,TGTGCCAGCAGTGAAAAGTCGAACACTGAAGCTTTCTTT
TRBV20-1,.,.,TRBJ2-3,CSAYRSGVGGTDTQYF,TGCAGTGCATATCGGAGCGGTGTGGGGGGCACAGATACGCAGTATTTT
TRBV7-6,.,.,TRBJ2-2,CASSLVPVLNTGELFF,TGTGCCAGCAGCTTAGTCCCCGTTTTGAACACCGGGGAGCTGTTTTTT
TRBV2,.,TRBD2,TRBJ2-3,CASSEAKLAGATDTQYF,TGTGCCAGCAGTGAAGCGAAGCTAGCGGGGGCTACAGATACGCAGTATTTT
TRBV5-6,.,TRBD2,TRBJ2-7,CASSPRDPGLAGVRTYEQYF,TGTGCCAGCAGCCCCCGAGACCCCGGACTAGCGGGAGTACGTACCTACGAGCAGTACTTC
TRBV3-1,.,TRBD1,TRBJ2-3,CASSQEGTGVNTQYF,TGTGCCAGCAGCCAAGAAGGGACAGGGGTCAATACGCAGTATTTT
TRBV11-2,few,TRBD2,TRBJ2-7,CASSLEGLAGVGEQYF,TGTGCCAGCAGCTTAGAGGGCCTAGCGGGAGTGGGCGAGCAGTACTTC
TRBV6-5,.,.,TRBJ2-7,CASSYSSGSAYEQYF,TGTGCCAGCAGTTACTCGTCCGGGAGTGCCTACGAGCAGTACTTC
TRBV7-9,few,.,TRBJ1-2,CASRENDGYTF,TGTGCCAGCAGGGAGAATGATGGCTACACCTTC
TRBV7-6,few,.,TRBJ2-7,CASSLGGLSDYEQYF,TGTGCCAGCAGCTTAGGCGGGCTCTCCGACTACGAGCAGTACTTC
TRBV28,few,.,TRBJ1-2,CASSSTALTYGYTF,TGTGCCAGCAGTTCGACAGCCCTAACCTATGGCTACACCTTC
TRBV27,few,.,TRBJ1-2,CASSLSGGGYGYTF,TGTGCCAGCAGTTTATCGGGGGGGGGCTATGGCTACACCTTC
TRBV20-1,many,TRBD2,TRBJ2-5,CSARDGLAGLETQYF,TGCAGTGCTAGAGATGGACTAGCGGGATTAGAGACCCAGTACTTC
TRBV5-1,.,.,TRBJ2-3,CASSLAPPTGTDTQYF,TGCGCCAGCAGCTTGGCCCCCCCGACTGGCACAGATACGCAGTATTTT
TRBV19,.,TRBD2,TRBJ2-1,CASSEHRVGLAGRSHNEQFF,TGTGCCAGTAGTGAGCACAGGGTGGGCCTAGCGGGGAGATCCCACAATGAGCAGTTCTTC
TRBV7-6,few,TRBD1,TRBJ1-1,CASSPYRGSRTEAFF,TGTGCCAGCAGCCCCTACAGGGGGTCGAGGACTGAAGCTTTCTTT
TRBV20-1,few,TRBD2,TRBJ2-1,CSAAGLAGNNEQFF,TGCAGTGCCGCTGGACTAGCGGGGAACAATGAGCAGTTCTTC
TRBV5-1,.,.,TRBJ2-3,CASSRRRAGDTQYF,TGCGCCAGCAGCCGGCGGAGGGCCGGAGATACGCAGTATTTT
TRBV7-8,.,.,TRBJ1-5,CASSLDSGQPQHF,TGTGCCAGCAGCTTAGACAGTGGTCAGCCCCAGCATTTT
TRBV27,few,TRBD1,TRBJ2-7,CASSLAGTAYEQYF,TGTGCCAGCAGTTTAGCCGGGACAGCGTACGAGCAGTACTTC
TRBV24-1,.,TRBD1,TRBJ2-5,CATSDDRGSKATQYF,TGTGCCACCAGTGACGACAGGGGATCCAAGGCGACCCAGTACTTC
TRBV12-5,.,.,TRBJ2-3,CASGLAGSDTQYF,TGTGCTAGTGGTTTGGCAGGGTCAGATACGCAGTATTTT
TRBV15,.,.,TRBJ1-5,CATSRDWDLTGSNQPQHF,TGTGCCACCAGCAGAGATTGGGACCTGACGGGTAGCAATCAGCCCCAGCATTTT
TRBV11-1,.,.,TRBJ2-5,CASRRRAYQETQYF,TGTGCCAGCAGACGACGGGCGTACCAAGAGACCCAGTACTTC